This passage covers 6 T cell receptor beta chains from one sample sequenced in a study of beta chain features in type 1 diabetes (dated by TCRdb to the late 2010s). What the authors observed across the whole study: Type 1 diabetes patients showed a moderate but significant shortening of TCRB CDR3 length in all four CD4+ subsets.

No antigen has been assigned to these receptors. Preparation of the library involved the immunoSEQ multiplex PCR assay. The entire isolated RNA was reverse transcribed using the High Capacity cDNA Reverse Transcription Kit, and thus expressed TCRB transcripts were sequenced. Held by TCRdb, this immuneACCESS table contains in-frame sequences only and omits some clones. Under half of the omission traces to an unresolved V gene where checked; the cause of the rest is unknown. The sample table shows 100,000 to 150,000 clones, and 15% to 20% are seen once. The top ten clones comprise around 2.5% of the sample. Sequencing was done on a sample of central memory CD4+ T cells from blood. These receptors were obtained from a man between 18 and 35 years old with type 1 diabetes.

The V and J genes are TRBV5-1 and TRBJ2-5; TRBD1 matches at 12 bases. The CDR3 loop spans 16 amino acids. Germline-derived CDR1 and CDR2 are SGHRS and YFSETQ. V shed 4 bases, J shed 2 bases, and the junction held 6 bases outside the gene matches. CDR3 region: CASSPGDRGPQETQYF. The CDR3 DNA follows: TGCGCCAGCAGCCCAGGGGACAGGGGGCCGCAAGAGACCCAGTACTTC.

The chain has TRBV28 and TRBJ1-2; weak D call: TRBD1 (5 bases). Germline V gene sequence: CDR1 MDHEN, CDR2 SYDVKM. Trimming stripped 5 bases from V and 2 bases from J, with 15 bases between. The CDR3 consists of 15 residues. The CDR3 DNA reads TGTGCCAGCAGTCCTGGGGGTACAGTCAACTATGGCTACACCTTC. Protein: CASSPGGTVNYGYTF.

The gene calls are TRBV6-5 and TRBJ2-2; TRBD2 matches 8 bases. The CDR3 extends over 14 amino acids. Germline V lookup: CDR1 MNHEY, CDR2 SVGAGI. Trimming took 8 bases from V and 1 from J; bases not matched to a gene: 3. CDR3 amino acids: CASQLAVNTGELFF. The CDR3 nucleotides read TGTGCCAGCCAACTAGCGGTGAACACCGGGGAGCTGTTTTTT.

This sequence joins TRBV9 and TRBJ1-2; a weak D match, TRBD1 (6 bases). The length of the CDR3 is 17 residues. Germline CDR1 SGDLS, CDR2 YYNGEE. Trimming shortened V by 4 bases and J by 2 bases, and 21 bases separated the two germline ends. This chain's CDR3 is CASSPEGGVRINYGYTF. DNA of the CDR3: TGTGCCAGCAGCCCGGAGGGGGGAGTCAGAATAAACTATGGCTACACCTTC.

This clone occurred a few times. The chain combines TRBV4-3 with TRBJ2-4; TRBD2 aligns across 8 bases. This CDR3 region has 17 residues. From germline, CDR1 is LGHNA and CDR2 YSLEER. J gave up 2 bases and V 3 bases, and 9 bases lay outside the gene matches. For the CDR3, the DNA is TGCGCCAGCAGCCAGGTAGCGGGGCGTCAACCCAAAAACATTCAGTACTTC. Translating gives CASSQVAGRQPKNIQYF.

As for this clone: This sample includes further DNA sequences coding for the same CDR3. V and J are TRBV30 and TRBJ2-5; D ambiguous. Germline V gives CDR1 GTSNPN, CDR2 SVGIG (reference sequence). The V gene lost 0 bases and the J gene lost 5 bases, with 7 bases spanning the gap. The CDR3 has 12 residues. CDR3: CAWSVQGETQYF. The DNA for the CDR3 is TGTGCCTGGAGTGTACAAGGGGAGACCCAGTACTTC.